This T cell receptor beta chain was sequenced in a study of blood T cell repertoires in COVID-19. Unmatched junction bases numbered 10, after V lost 5 bases and J lost 4 bases. Germline V gene data show CDR1 as SGHTA and CDR2 as FQGNSA. The CDR3 contains 15 residues. Some clones are missing from TCRdb's copy, which holds only in-frame ones; the method was immunoSEQ multiplex PCR. Seen here are more than 300,000 clones, roughly 86% observed once, and the top ten hold about 10%. The sequencing sample was made of peripheral blood. The V call is TRBV7-2, the J call TRBJ2-5, with 7 bases matching TRBD2. The TCR comes from a young woman with COVID-19, enrolled during active disease. The CDR3 protein is CASSARLAGAETQYF. CDR3 nucleotides: TGTGCCAGCAGCGCGAGACTAGCCGGGGCAGAGACCCAGTACTTC.